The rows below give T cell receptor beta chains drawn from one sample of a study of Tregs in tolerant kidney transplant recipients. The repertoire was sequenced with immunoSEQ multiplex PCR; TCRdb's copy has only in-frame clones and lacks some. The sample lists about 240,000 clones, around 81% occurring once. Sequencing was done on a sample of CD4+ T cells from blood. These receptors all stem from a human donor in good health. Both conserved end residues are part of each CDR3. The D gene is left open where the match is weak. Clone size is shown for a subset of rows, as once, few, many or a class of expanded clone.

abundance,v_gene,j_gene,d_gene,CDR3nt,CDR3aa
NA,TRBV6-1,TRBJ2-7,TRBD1,TGTGCCAGCAGTGAGAGGGCAGGGGGCTACGAGCAGTACTTC,CASSERAGGYEQYF
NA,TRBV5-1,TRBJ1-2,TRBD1,TGCGCCAGCAGCTGGGGGACAGTCCAAGCTATGGGTGGCTACACCTTC,CASSWGTVQAMGGYTF
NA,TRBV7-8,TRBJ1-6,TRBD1,TGTGCCAGCAGCTTAGGACAGGGGGGTTCACCCCTCCACTTT,CASSLGQGGSPLHF
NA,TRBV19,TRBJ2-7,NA,TGTGCCAGTAGTATTCCGGGACCCTACTACGAGCAGTACTTC,CASSIPGPYYEQYF
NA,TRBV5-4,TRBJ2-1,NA,TGTGCCAGCTCTGGGAGCGGATACTACAATGAGCAGTTCTTC,CASSGSGYYNEQFF
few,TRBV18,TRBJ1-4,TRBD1,TGTGCCAGCTCCCCCCGCGGGACAGATAATGAAAAACTGTTTTTT,CASSPRGTDNEKLFF
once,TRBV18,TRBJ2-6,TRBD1,TGTGCCAGCTCACCGTTAGGGCAGGGGGTCGCCTCTGGGGCCAACGTCCTGACTTTC,CASSPLGQGVASGANVLTF
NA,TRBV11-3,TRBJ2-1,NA,TGTGCCAGCAGTCACAGACGTATCGACAATGAGCAGTTCTTC,CASSHRRIDNEQFF
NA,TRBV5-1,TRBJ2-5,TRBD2,TGCGCCAGCAGCTTGCTAGCGGGGGTGGGGCAAGAGACCCAGTACTTC,CASSLLAGVGQETQYF
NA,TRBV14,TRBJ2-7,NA,TGTGCCAGCAGCCAAGATACCCGGTATTCCTTTACGGCGTACGAGCAGTACTTC,CASSQDTRYSFTAYEQYF
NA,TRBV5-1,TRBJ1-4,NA,TGCGCCAGCACCCAAAGGCCGTCAGCGACTAATGAAAAACTGTTTTTT,CASTQRPSATNEKLFF
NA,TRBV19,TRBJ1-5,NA,TGTGCCAGTAGTATAACCCCTCTTACTGGGCAGCCCCAGCATTTT,CASSITPLTGQPQHF
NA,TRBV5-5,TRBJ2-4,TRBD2,TGTGCCAGCAGCCGCACTAGCGGGGAACAAAACATTCAGTACTTC,CASSRTSGEQNIQYF
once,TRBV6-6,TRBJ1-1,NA,TGTGCCAGCAGTTTAAGTCACACTGAAGCTTTCTTT,CASSLSHTEAFF
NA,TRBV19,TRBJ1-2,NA,TGTGCCAGTAGTATAGATCGCAGGGGCTACACCTTC,CASSIDRRGYTF
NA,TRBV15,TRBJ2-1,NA,TGTGCCACCAGCAGAGATTTGGGCCGGATCAATGAGCAGTTCTTC,CATSRDLGRINEQFF
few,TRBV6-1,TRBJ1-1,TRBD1,TGTGCCAGCAGTGCAGGGGGCAGGGCGAACACTGAAGCTTTCTTT,CASSAGGRANTEAFF
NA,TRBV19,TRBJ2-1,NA,TGTGCCAGTAACGGCTGGGGCTCCTACAATGAGCAGTTCTTC,CASNGWGSYNEQFF
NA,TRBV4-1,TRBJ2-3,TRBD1,TGCGCCAGCAGTCCCGGGACAGCTAGCCCCACAGATACGCAGTATTTT,CASSPGTASPTDTQYF
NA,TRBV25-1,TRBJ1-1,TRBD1,TGTGCCAGCAGTTCGCAGGGGGGGACTGAAGCTTTCTTT,CASSSQGGTEAFF
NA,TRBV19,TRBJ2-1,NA,TGTGCCTCCCACGCGAGCCGTTACTACAATGAGCAGTTCTTC,CASHASRYYNEQFF
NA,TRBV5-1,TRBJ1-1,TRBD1,TGCGCCAGCACGGGACAGGGGGCGAGAACTGAAGCTTTCTTT,CASTGQGARTEAFF
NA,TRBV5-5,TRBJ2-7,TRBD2,TGTGCCAGCACCCCCCGACTAGCTCCCCACGAGCAGTACTTC,CASTPRLAPHEQYF
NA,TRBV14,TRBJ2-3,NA,TGTGCCAGCAGCCAAGAGTGGGGTCCTAGCACAGATACGCAGTATTTT,CASSQEWGPSTDTQYF
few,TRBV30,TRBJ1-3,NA,TGTGCCTGGAGTGTACCCCCTTGGAGGGTCCTCTCTGGAAACACCATATATTTT,CAWSVPPWRVLSGNTIYF
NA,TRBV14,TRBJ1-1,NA,TGTGCCAGCAGCCAAGAACCTTGGAACACTGAAGCTTTCTTT,CASSQEPWNTEAFF
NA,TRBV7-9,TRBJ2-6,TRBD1,TGTGCCAGCAGCCCAGGACAGGGGATTTCTGGGGCCAACGTCCTGACTTTC,CASSPGQGISGANVLTF
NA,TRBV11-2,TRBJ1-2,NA,TGTGCCAGCAGCTTAGGGACATGGTTGGGCTATGGCTACACCTTC,CASSLGTWLGYGYTF
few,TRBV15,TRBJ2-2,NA,TGTGCCACCAGCTCACGGACGGGGCTGGGGGAGCTGTTTTTT,CATSSRTGLGELFF
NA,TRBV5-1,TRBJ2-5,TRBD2,TGCGCCAGCAGCTTAGAAACTAGCGAAGAGACCCAGTACTTC,CASSLETSEETQYF
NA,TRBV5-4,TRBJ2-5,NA,TGTGCCAGCAGCTTGGGTCAGGGCCTTAGAGAGACCCAGTACTTC,CASSLGQGLRETQYF
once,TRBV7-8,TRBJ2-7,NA,TGTGCCAGCAGCTTAGGGTTTAAAGGGTTGACCTACGAGCAGTACTTC,CASSLGFKGLTYEQYF
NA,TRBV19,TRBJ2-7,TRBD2,TGTGCCAGTAGTCCTTGGACTAGACGCTCCTACGAGCAGTACTTC,CASSPWTRRSYEQYF
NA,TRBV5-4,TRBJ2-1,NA,TGTGCCAGCAGCTTGGGGGCCTCGAATGAGCAGTTCTTC,CASSLGASNEQFF
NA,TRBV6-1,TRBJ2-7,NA,TGTGCCAGCAGTGAAAAGGGACACTACGAGCAGTACTTC,CASSEKGHYEQYF